This T cell receptor beta chain comes out of a study of shared clonotypes between healthy human individuals (dated by TCRdb to between 2020 and 2021). About the investigation overall: The cohort comprised a couple of women and a few men aged 18 to 49 years. The study deeply sequenced blood TCR repertoires of roughly five healthy adults to estimate repertoire size and the extent of clonotype sharing between individuals. Different laboratories and diverse techniques were used to prepare libraries and sequence TCR repertoires, to increase sequencing depth and limit assay-specific biases. Per donor, three plates each were used for CD4 naive and CD4 memory, two for CD8 naive, and one for CD8 memory. Between about 0.85 and 9.5 billion PBMCs per donor were obtained by leukapheresis.

The donors were healthy, HIV-negative adults with no recently reported acute infections or vaccinations. Every donor was a Caucasian adult residing in Nashville, Tennessee, USA. CD4+ T cells were enriched by magnetic negative selection; naive cells were then positively selected on CD45RA, and the negative fraction formed the memory subset. Blood was collected by leukapheresis, and PBMCs were isolated by Ficoll-Histopaque density gradient centrifugation and then cryopreserved in liquid nitrogen vapor phase. Analytical flow cytometry was used to check the purity and quantity of every magnetically sorted T cell population. Genomic DNA was isolated from every sorted fraction and measured by UV absorbance on a Nanodrop 2000c. Notes on this clone: The antigen it binds to is not known. No base-level quality is on record; no much larger clone is a single base apart.

What the study reported, not specific to this receptor: Sampling was restricted to blood, and TCR repertoires in tissue are likely to differ from TCR repertoires in blood. Estimated clonotype richness was generally larger for naive than for memory subsets. Compared with non-shared clonotypes, clonotypes shared by all four sorted-subset donors had higher generation probabilities. Incomplete sequencing was indicated by rarefaction of sorted-subset datasets, despite the large sequencing depth. Based on pairwise subsampling, the degree of clonotype sharing among donors was expected to be affected by sequencing depth. The small number of donors limited the genetic and exposure-history diversity represented. Across a handful of donors, roughly 5% of naive CD4, 3% to 4% of naive CD8, under 2.5% of memory CD4, and over 0.35% of memory CD8 clonotypes were shared.

CDR1 and CDR2, per the germline V gene, are MNHNS and SASEGT. The CDR3 contains 13 residues, cysteine and phenylalanine counted. Only the CDR3 DNA stays, 39 bases, in frame from base 1. The V end loses 6 bases and the J end loses 4 bases, and a stretch of 11 bases separates them. Using the deep immunoSEQ assay, multiplex PCR amplified TCR CDR3 regions from genomic DNA. Extracted genomic DNA from each cell subset was distributed evenly across all wells of several immunoSEQ 96-well plates, and each plate was treated as a replicate. Each replicate PCR for sorted subsets received approximately 200 ng genomic DNA, equal to about 29,000 T cell genomes. Purified libraries were measured with a Qubit 3.0 fluorometer, size-checked on a Bioanalyzer 2100, and measured again with the KAPA Library Quantification kit. Every immunoSEQ 96-well plate was sequenced on a dedicated single-read 150-cycle Illumina NextSeq 550 flow cell. On the authors' methods: Because the immunoSEQ output held only junctional sequences and lacked quality scores, the filtering could not match the filtering applied to full-length reads. Sequences were annotated with PyIR, a Python wrapper for IgBLAST v1.9, using IMGT germline references to assign V/J genes and CDR3. Reads were filtered out if the reads had weak V/J assignments (E-value above 1e-6), no CDR3, stop codons, out-of-frame junctions, or ambiguous translated residues. A V3J clonotype was defined by an identical inferred V gene, J gene, and CDR3 amino acid sequence. Percentage overlap between repertoires was computed as shared unique clonotypes divided by the size of the smaller repertoire. Richness of each repertoire was evaluated using RTK rarefaction, the Chao1 estimator, and Recon v2.1 estimates of unobserved clonotypes. Generation probabilities were computed with OLGA for all TCRbeta clonotypes obtained by the gDNA method from several donors. Held by TCRdb, this immuneACCESS table contains in-frame sequences only and omits some clones. Under half of the omission traces to an unresolved V gene where checked; the cause of the rest is unknown. V and J calls and clone size follow that table, whereas D and trimming were derived from the DNA. This sample comprises over 950,000 clones, 70% to 80% of them detected only once. Together, the top ten hold 0.89% of the sample.

The sequencing input was memory CD4+ T cells from PBMCs. The cell subset or site label for this specimen denotes: CD45RA-negative fraction. This sequence uses TRBV6-1 and TRBJ2-3; a confident D gene designation cannot be given. This TCR was sampled from a man younger than 35 in good health. Some clones in this sample may be carry-over from other donors' samples. The DNA sequence is as follows: TGTGCCAGCAGCTTCAGTGGGGCAGATACGCAGTATTTT. It translates as CASSFSGADTQYF.